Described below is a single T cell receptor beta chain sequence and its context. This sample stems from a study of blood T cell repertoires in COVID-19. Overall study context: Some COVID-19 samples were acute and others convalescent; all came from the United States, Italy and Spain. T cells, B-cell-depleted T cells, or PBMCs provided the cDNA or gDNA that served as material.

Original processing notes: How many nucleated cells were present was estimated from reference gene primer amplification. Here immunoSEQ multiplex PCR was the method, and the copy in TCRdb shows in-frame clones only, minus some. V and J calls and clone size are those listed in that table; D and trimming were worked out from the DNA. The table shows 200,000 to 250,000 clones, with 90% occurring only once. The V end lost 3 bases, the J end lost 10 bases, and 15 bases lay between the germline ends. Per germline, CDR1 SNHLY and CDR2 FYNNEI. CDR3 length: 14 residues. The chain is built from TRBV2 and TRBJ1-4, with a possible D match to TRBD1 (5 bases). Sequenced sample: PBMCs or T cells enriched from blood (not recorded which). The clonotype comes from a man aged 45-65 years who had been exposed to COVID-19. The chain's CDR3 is CASSDQGLNVKLFF. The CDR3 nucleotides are TGTGCCAGCAGTGACCAGGGTCTTAACGTAAAACTGTTTTTT. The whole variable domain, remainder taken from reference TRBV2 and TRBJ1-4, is EPEVTQTPSHQVTQMGQEVILRCVPISNHLYFYWYRQILGQKVEFLVSFYNNEISEKSEIFDDQFSVERPDGSNFTLKIRSTKLEDSAMYFCASSDQGLNVKLFFGSGTQLSVL.